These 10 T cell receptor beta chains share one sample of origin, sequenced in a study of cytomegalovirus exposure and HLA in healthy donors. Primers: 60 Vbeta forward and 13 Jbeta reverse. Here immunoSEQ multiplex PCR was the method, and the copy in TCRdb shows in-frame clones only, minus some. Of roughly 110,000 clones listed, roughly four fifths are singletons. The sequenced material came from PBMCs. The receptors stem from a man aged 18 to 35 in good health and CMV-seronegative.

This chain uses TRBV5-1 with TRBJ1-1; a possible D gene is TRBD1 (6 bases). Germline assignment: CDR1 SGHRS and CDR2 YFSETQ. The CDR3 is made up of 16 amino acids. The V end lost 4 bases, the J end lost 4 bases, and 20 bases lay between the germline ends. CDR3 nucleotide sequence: TGCGCCAGCAGCACCCAAGCGCTGGGGGCCGGCACTGAAGCTTTCTTT. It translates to CASSTQALGAGTEAFF.

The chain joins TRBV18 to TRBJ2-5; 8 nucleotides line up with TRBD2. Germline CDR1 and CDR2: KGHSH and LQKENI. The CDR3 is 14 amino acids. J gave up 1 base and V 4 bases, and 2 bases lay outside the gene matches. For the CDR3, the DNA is TGTGCCAGCTCACACCGGGGGGGCCAAGAGACCCAGTACTTC. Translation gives CASSHRGGQETQYF. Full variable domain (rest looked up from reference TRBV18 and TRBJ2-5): NAGVMQNPRHLVRRRGQEARLRCSPMKGHSHVYWYRQLPEEGLKFMVYLQKENIIDESGMPKERFSAEFPKEGPSILRIQQVVRGDSAAYFCASSHRGGQETQYFGPGTRLLVL.

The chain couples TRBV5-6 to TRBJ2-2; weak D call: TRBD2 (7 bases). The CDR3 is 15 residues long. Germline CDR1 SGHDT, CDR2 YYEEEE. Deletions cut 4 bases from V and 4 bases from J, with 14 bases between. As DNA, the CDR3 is TGTGCCAGCAGCCCAACAGGGAGGGCCACCGGGGAGCTGTTTTTT. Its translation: CASSPTGRATGELFF. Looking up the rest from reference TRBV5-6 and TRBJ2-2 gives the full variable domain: DAGVTQSPTHLIKTRGQQVTLRCSPKSGHDTVSWYQQALGQGPQFIFQYYEEEERQRGNFPDRFSGHQFPNYSSELNVNALLLGDSALYLCASSPTGRATGELFFGEGSRLTVL.

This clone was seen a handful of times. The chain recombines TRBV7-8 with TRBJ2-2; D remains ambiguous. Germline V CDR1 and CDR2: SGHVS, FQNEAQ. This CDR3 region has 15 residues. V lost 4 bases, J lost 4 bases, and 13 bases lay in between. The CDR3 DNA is TGTGCCAGCAGCTATTACGGAGTTGGCACCGGGGAGCTGTTTTTT. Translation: CASSYYGVGTGELFF. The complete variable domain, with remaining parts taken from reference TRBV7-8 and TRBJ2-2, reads GAGVSQSPRYKVAKRGQDVALRCDPISGHVSLFWYQQALGQGPEFLTYFQNEAQLDKSGLPSDRFFAERPEGSVSTLKIQRTQQEDSAVYLCASSYYGVGTGELFFGEGSRLTVL.

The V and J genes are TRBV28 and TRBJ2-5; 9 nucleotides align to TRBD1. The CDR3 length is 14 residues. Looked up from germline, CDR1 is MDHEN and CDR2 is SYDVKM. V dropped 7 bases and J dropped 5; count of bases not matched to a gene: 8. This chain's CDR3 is CASMGTGWGETQYF. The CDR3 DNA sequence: TGTGCCAGCATGGGGACAGGGTGGGGGGAGACCCAGTACTTC.

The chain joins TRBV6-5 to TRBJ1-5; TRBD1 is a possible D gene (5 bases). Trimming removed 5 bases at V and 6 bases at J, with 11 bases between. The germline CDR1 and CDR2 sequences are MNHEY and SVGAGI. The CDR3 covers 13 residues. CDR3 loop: CASSPGSVQPQHF. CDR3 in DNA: TGTGCCAGCAGTCCAGGGTCGGTTCAGCCCCAGCATTTT.

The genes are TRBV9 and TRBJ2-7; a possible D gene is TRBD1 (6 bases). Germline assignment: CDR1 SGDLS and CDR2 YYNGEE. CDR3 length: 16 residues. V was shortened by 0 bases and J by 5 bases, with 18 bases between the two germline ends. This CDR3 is CASSVGQAKGEHEQYF. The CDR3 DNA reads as TGTGCCAGCAGCGTAGGACAGGCTAAGGGCGAGCACGAGCAGTACTTC.

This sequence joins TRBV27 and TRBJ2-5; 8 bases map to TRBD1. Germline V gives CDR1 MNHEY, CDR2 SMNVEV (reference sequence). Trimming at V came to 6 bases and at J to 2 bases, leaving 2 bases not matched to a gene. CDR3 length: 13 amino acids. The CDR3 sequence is CASSHRGQETQYF. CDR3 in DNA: TGTGCCAGCAGCCACAGGGGGCAAGAGACCCAGTACTTC.

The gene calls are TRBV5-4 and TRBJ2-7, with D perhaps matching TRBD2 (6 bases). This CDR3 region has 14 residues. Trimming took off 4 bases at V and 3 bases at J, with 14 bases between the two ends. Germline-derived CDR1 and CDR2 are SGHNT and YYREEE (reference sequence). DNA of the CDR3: TGTGCCAGCAGCCATCAGGGAGGCGGCTACGAGCAGTACTTC. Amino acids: CASSHQGGGYEQYF.

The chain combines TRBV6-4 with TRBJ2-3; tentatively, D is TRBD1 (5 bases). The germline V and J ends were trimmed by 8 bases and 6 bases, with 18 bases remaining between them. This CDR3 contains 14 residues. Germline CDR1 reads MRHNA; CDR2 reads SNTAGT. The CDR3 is CASGRQFSRDTQYF. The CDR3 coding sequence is TGTGCCAGCGGCCGACAGTTTAGCCGGGATACGCAGTATTTT.